Each of the 24 T cell receptor beta chains below was sequenced from the same sample in a study of response to subunit inactivated influenza vaccine. TCRdb reprocessed the RT-PCR reads via MiXCR and lists one record per CDR3 protein. Counted here are about 520,000 distinct CDR3 sequences, approximately 7.3% occurring once; the ten biggest clones make up approximately 14%. Material: PBMCs from blood, obtained around 25 months after vaccination. These receptors all stem from a man in his fifties or sixties who received an inactivated influenza vaccine.

This clonotype has ten or more counts. The J gene is TRBJ2-1, the V gene TRBV6-1; D perhaps matches TRBD2 (5 bases). The CDR3 is 16 residues long. In germline, CDR1 is MNHNS, CDR2 SASEGT. Trimming stripped 6 bases from V and 0 bases from J, with 15 bases between. CDR3 region: CASSPRGGISYNEQFF. CDR3 coding DNA: TGTGCCAGCAGCCCCCGGGGTGGGATCTCCTACAATGAGCAGTTCTTC.

Of note for this clonotype: A much larger clone lies one base from this, so it may be a read error. The J gene is TRBJ2-2, the V gene TRBV6-5; D is unresolved. This CDR3 spans 12 amino acids. Germline V CDR1 and CDR2: MNHEY, SVGAGI. The CDR3 region is CTSSLSGGELFF. Here the CDR3 DNA reads TGTACCAGCAGTCTGAGTGGCGGGGAGCTGTTTTTT.

A remark on this clonotype: Since a much larger clone is just one base distant, this may be a read error. The gene calls are TRBV12-3 or TRBV12-4 and TRBJ2-1, with TRBD1 matching 8 bases. This CDR3 comprises 14 residues. With V trimmed by 3 bases and J by 6 bases, 4 bases remained unmatched. CDR3 bases: TGTGCCAGCAGTTTCTCTCAGGGGGCCAATGAGCAGTTCTTC. Translating gives CASSFSQGANEQFF.

This clonotype has a count of ten or more. The V and J genes are TRBV20-1 and TRBJ1-5; D gene uncertain. The V and J ends lost 1 base and 0 bases respectively, with 13 bases between them. The CDR3 sequence is 16 residues long. CDR1 DFQATT and CDR2 SNEGSKA come from the germline V gene (reference sequence). The CDR3 region has the DNA TGCAGTGCTAGAGTTGGAAACTTAAATAGCAATCAGCCCCAGCATTTT. Translated, it gives CSARVGNLNSNQPQHF.

This clonotype was seen at least ten times. The genes are TRBV6-2 or TRBV6-3 and TRBJ2-6; D not certain. The CDR3 is 15 amino acids. The V gene's germline CDR1 is MNHEY and CDR2 SVGEGT. V lost 9 bases and J 0 bases, leaving 12 bases between the germline ends. CDR3 residues: CASENGFSGANVLTF. For the CDR3, the DNA is TGTGCCAGTGAGAACGGGTTCTCTGGGGCCAACGTCCTGACTTTC.

This clonotype was picked up a small number of times. This chain joins TRBV4-2 and TRBJ1-5; D call uncertain. CDR1 and CDR2 (germline): LGHNA, YNFKEQ. The CDR3 has 15 residues. Trimming stripped 0 bases from V and 3 bases from J, with 9 bases between. CDR3 DNA sequence: TGTGCCAGCAGCCAAGAGCACAGCTACAATCAGCCCCAGCATTTT. This codes for CASSQEHSYNQPQHF.

This chain uses TRBV9 with TRBJ2-4, with no clear D. Germline CDR1 and CDR2: SGDLS and YYNGEE. The CDR3 length is 17 residues. Trimming cost V 4 bases and J 0 bases, with 17 bases left between them. CDR3: CASSPELDPLAKNIQYF. The CDR3 DNA follows: TGTGCCAGCAGCCCTGAGTTAGACCCCCTAGCCAAAAACATTCAGTACTTC.

The chain recombines TRBV19 with TRBJ2-4; unclear D gene. Trimming pared 4 bases from V and 1 base from J, leaving 11 bases between. The germline V gene has CDR1 LNHDA and CDR2 SQIVND (reference sequence). The CDR3 has 15 residues. The CDR3 coding sequence is TGTGCCAGTAGTAGACGCGGCCGTGCCAAAAACATTCAGTACTTC. Its protein product is CASSRRGRAKNIQYF.

This clonotype was observed a few times. This rearrangement joins TRBV20-1 to TRBJ1-5; D is possibly TRBD1 (5 bases). The CDR3 extends over 14 amino acids. Germline loops: CDR1 DFQATT, CDR2 SNEGSKA (reference sequence). V gave up 6 bases and J gave up 2 bases, with 14 bases separating them. DNA for the CDR3: TGCAGTGCAACCGGGGCCTACCGCAATCAGCCCCAGCATTTT. It encodes CSATGAYRNQPQHF.

This clonotype was recorded at least ten times. At one end the junction does not follow the germline gene, possibly because of a read error. The J gene is TRBJ2-7, the V gene TRBV20-1; a weak D match, TRBD1 (6 bases). CDR1 and CDR2 from the germline V gene are DFQATT and SNEGSKA (reference sequence). The CDR3 loop spans 12 amino acids. CDR3 in DNA: TGCAGTGCCCAACAGGGCTCCCACGAGCAGTACTTC. Translating it yields CSAQQGSHEQYF.

The genes are TRBV10-3 and TRBJ2-1; D may be TRBD1 (5 bases). This CDR3 comprises 15 residues. The V gene lost 2 bases and the J gene lost 8 bases, with 16 bases spanning the gap. Germline-derived CDR1 and CDR2 are ENHRY and SYGVKD. The CDR3 sequence: CAISETGESFHEQFF. In DNA form, the CDR3 reads TGTGCCATCAGTGAGACAGGCGAGAGTTTCCATGAGCAGTTCTTC.

The chain links TRBV6-5 to TRBJ2-2; D perhaps matches TRBD1 (5 bases). Germline CDR1 MNHEY, CDR2 SVGAGI. CDR3 length: 15 residues. V lost 0 bases and J 4 bases, leaving 9 bases between the germline ends. CDR3: CASSYSRQSTGELFF. Here the CDR3 DNA reads TGTGCCAGCAGTTACTCTCGACAGAGCACCGGGGAGCTGTTTTTT.

The chain joins TRBV5-1 to TRBJ1-3; D call uncertain. From germline, CDR1 is SGHRS and CDR2 YFSETQ. The V and J ends lost 0 bases and 2 bases respectively, with 9 bases between them. The CDR3 has 15 amino acids. The CDR3 loop reads CASSLGHTTGNTIYF. CDR3 nucleotide sequence: TGCGCCAGCAGCTTGGGGCATACCACTGGAAACACCATATATTTT.

This chain uses TRBV28 with TRBJ2-5; D may be TRBD1 (6 bases). Germline CDR1 and CDR2: MDHEN and SYDVKM. V was pared by 2 bases and J by 6 bases, with 16 bases between. The CDR3 is 15 residues long. The chain's CDR3 is CASSLGLQGRKTQYF. The CDR3 DNA reads TGTGCCAGCAGTTTAGGCCTACAGGGACGCAAGACCCAGTACTTC.

Of note for this clonotype: A clone one base away is much larger, so this may be a read error. V and J are TRBV12-3 or TRBV12-4 and TRBJ2-7; 9 bases are a match to TRBD2. V lost 4 bases and J lost 5; bases outside the gene matches: 6. The CDR3 loop spans 14 amino acids. Here the CDR3 DNA reads TGTGCCAGCAGTTCTAGCGGGGTCCCCCACGAGCAGTACTTC. This encodes CASSSSGVPHEQYF.

The rearrangement joins TRBV24-1 to TRBJ1-5; D might be TRBD1 (6 bases). V dropped 4 bases and J dropped 7 bases, with 13 bases sitting between them. CDR1 is KGHDR and CDR2 is SFDVKD in the germline V gene. The CDR3 loop spans 14 amino acids. CDR3 sequence (DNA): TGTGCCACCAGTGACTACAGGGTTGGACAGCCCCAGCATTTT. Translated: CATSDYRVGQPQHF.

This clonotype appeared many times. The CDR3 region has the DNA TGTGCCAGCAGCACGGGAATCTCTGGGGCCAACGTCCTGACTTTC. It translates to CASSTGISGANVLTF. The chain carries TRBV7-3 and TRBJ2-6; possible D gene TRBD2, 5 bases. The germline CDR1 and CDR2 sequences are SGHTA and FQGTGA. The length of the CDR3 is 15 residues. Trimming cost V 5 bases and J 0 bases, with 8 bases left between them.

This clonotype showed up many times. V usage is TRBV5-1 and J usage is TRBJ1-3; 9 bases are a match to TRBD1. Germline CDR1 SGHRS, CDR2 YFSETQ. V dropped 3 bases and J dropped 4; count of bases not matched to a gene: 8. There are 16 residues in the CDR3. Written as DNA, the CDR3 is TGCGCCAGCAGCTGGACGGGACAGGGCGCGGGAAACACCATATATTTT. Protein product: CASSWTGQGAGNTIYF.

The V gene is TRBV11-1, the J gene TRBJ2-3; 9 bases agree with TRBD1. With V trimmed by 5 bases and J by 2 bases, 8 bases remained unmatched. The CDR3 sequence is 16 residues long. Germline-derived CDR1 and CDR2 are SGHAT and FQDESV (reference sequence). In DNA, the CDR3 is TGTGCCAGCAGCCTGGGCCGGGACAGGGTCACAGATACGCAGTATTTT. This codes for CASSLGRDRVTDTQYF.

To note about this clonotype: Relative to the germline gene, one junction end is altered; a read error may explain this. The CDR3 nucleotides read TGTGCTAGCAGCTTAGGCCGGGCCCTCCAGAAGGAGACCCAGTACTTC. It is translated as CASSLGRALQKETQYF. The genes are TRBV7-7 and TRBJ2-5, with unresolved D. Germline CDR1 SSHAT, CDR2 FNYEAQ (reference sequence). The CDR3 is 16 residues long.

For this clonotype: This may be a read error: a much more frequent sequence differs by one nucleotide. V gene TRBV6-2 or TRBV6-3 combines with J gene TRBJ2-2; no clear D. The germline V and J ends were trimmed by 3 bases and 1 base, with 6 bases remaining between them. Germline V gives CDR1 MNHEY, CDR2 SVGEGT. CDR3 size: 14 residues. The CDR3, as DNA: TGTGCCAGCAGTTATACAGAGAACACCGGGGAGCTGTTTTTT. Translation: CASSYTENTGELFF.

The sample holds a few counts of this clonotype. The V call is TRBV5-4, the J call TRBJ2-1, with TRBD1 identical over 10 bases. The germline gives CDR1 SGHNT, CDR2 YYREEE (reference sequence). The CDR3 is 15 residues long. V lost 6 bases, J lost 7 bases, and 10 bases stayed unmatched. CDR3 region: CASTSPDRGLNEQFF. Written as DNA, the CDR3 is TGTGCCAGCACCTCCCCGGACAGGGGGTTGAATGAGCAGTTCTTC.

J is TRBJ1-1 and V is TRBV3-1, with a tentative D call TRBD1 (5 bases). This CDR3 is 15 amino acids long. V was trimmed by 6 bases and J by 2 bases, leaving 16 bases between them. Per germline, CDR1 LGHDT and CDR2 YNNKEL (reference sequence). As DNA, the CDR3 is TGTGCCAGCAGGGATCGAGGGGTTCTAAACACTGAAGCTTTCTTT. This codes for CASRDRGVLNTEAFF.

This clonotype has at least ten counts. The rearrangement links TRBV7-2 to TRBJ2-7, with 11 bases that match TRBD1. Germline trimming cut 6 bases from V and 6 bases from J; bases unmatched to any gene: 10. Per the germline V gene, CDR1 is SGHTA and CDR2 is FQGNSA. The CDR3 extends over 15 amino acids. CDR3 sequence: CASSYTGTGGREQYF. DNA for the CDR3: TGTGCCAGCAGTTATACCGGGACAGGGGGACGCGAGCAGTACTTC. The variable domain in full, with the rest retrieved from reference TRBV7-2 and TRBJ2-7, is GAGVSQSPSNKVTEKGKDVELRCDPISGHTALYWYRQSLGQGLEFLIYFQGNSAPDKSGLPSDRFSAERTGGSVSTLTIQRTQQEDSAVYLCASSYTGTGGREQYFGPGTRLTVT.